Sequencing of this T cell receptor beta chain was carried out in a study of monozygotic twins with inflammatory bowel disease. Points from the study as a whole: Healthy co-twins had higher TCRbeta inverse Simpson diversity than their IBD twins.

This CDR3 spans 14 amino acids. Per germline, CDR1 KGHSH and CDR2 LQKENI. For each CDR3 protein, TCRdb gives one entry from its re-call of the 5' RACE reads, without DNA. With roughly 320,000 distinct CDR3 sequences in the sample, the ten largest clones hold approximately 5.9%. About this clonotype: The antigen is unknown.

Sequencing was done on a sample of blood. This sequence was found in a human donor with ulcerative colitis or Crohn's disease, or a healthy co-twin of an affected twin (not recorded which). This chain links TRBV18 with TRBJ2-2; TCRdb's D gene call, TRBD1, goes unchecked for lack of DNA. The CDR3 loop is CASSPEPGSGELFF.